This entry lists 18 T cell receptor beta chains sequenced from one sample in a study of T cell responses to AZD1222 COVID-19 vaccine. The table came from immunoSEQ multiplex PCR; TCRdb's copy has only in-frame clones and leaves some out. The profile covers 120,000 to 150,000 clones, with nearly 90% appearing a single time and 5% to 6.5% taken by the ten largest. Sequencing was performed on peripheral blood, taken 28 days after the second dose of the MenACWY control vaccine. Receptors originate from an adult who received the MenACWY meningococcal vaccine as a control.

V is TRBV4-2 and J is TRBJ1-1; 7 nucleotides agree with TRBD1. CDR1 LGHNA and CDR2 YNFKEQ come from the germline V gene. This CDR3 is 15 amino acids long. Trimming cost V 0 bases and J 8 bases; bases outside gene matches: 9. CDR3 protein: CASSQDYPGTEEAFF. Written as DNA, the CDR3 is TGTGCCAGCAGCCAAGATTATCCCGGGACAGAGGAAGCTTTCTTT.

This clone was counted only a few times. The chain uses TRBV15 and TRBJ2-7, with TRBD1 matching over 9 bases. The CDR3 contains 13 residues. Germline values: CDR1 LNHNV, CDR2 YYDKDF (reference sequence). Germline trimming cut 6 bases from V and 6 bases from J; bases unmatched to any gene: 6. The CDR3 loop is CATRGGTGPEQYF. CDR3 bases: TGTGCCACCAGGGGGGGGACAGGGCCCGAGCAGTACTTC.

The chain carries TRBV5-1 and TRBJ2-5; D is undetermined. The V end was cut by 4 bases, the J end by 1 base, with 8 bases between. Germline V gene sequence: CDR1 SGHRS, CDR2 YFSETQ. This CDR3 has 13 residues. CDR3 DNA: TGCGCCAGCAGCCCGACACTCCAAGAGACCCAGTACTTC. It encodes CASSPTLQETQYF.

The genes are TRBV28 and TRBJ1-2; D might be TRBD1 (5 bases). Trimming removed 3 bases at V and 4 bases at J, with 21 bases between. The CDR3 is 17 amino acids. Germline V gene sequence: CDR1 MDHEN, CDR2 SYDVKM. The CDR3 DNA follows: TGTGCCAGCAGTTTCCTTCCTCGGCACTCCGGGGGCTATGGCTACACCTTC. It yields the protein CASSFLPRHSGGYGYTF.

This rearrangement joins TRBV6-1 to TRBJ1-1; D gene uncertain. CDR1 and CDR2 from the germline V gene are MNHNS and SASEGT. This CDR3 is built from 14 residues. V was clipped by 2 bases and J by 1 base, with 8 bases between them. The CDR3 DNA is TGTGCCAGCAGTGAATATCGACGGAACACTGAAGCTTTCTTT. Protein sequence: CASSEYRRNTEAFF.

The chain employs TRBV4-1 and TRBJ2-7, with 7 bases lining up with TRBD1. Trimming cost V 3 bases and J 3 bases; bases outside gene matches: 11. This CDR3 region has 16 residues. Germline CDR1 MGHRA, CDR2 YSYEKL. The CDR3 coding sequence is TGCGCCAGCAGCCAGGAGACAGGGCCCCCTTTCTACGAGCAGTACTTC. Protein: CASSQETGPPFYEQYF.

V and J are TRBV5-1 and TRBJ2-5; TRBD1 matches at 7 bases. Germline V CDR1 and CDR2: SGHRS, YFSETQ. J gave up 5 bases and V 6 bases, and 10 bases lay outside the gene matches. The CDR3 sequence is 14 residues long. The CDR3 coding sequence is TGCGCCAGCATCCCGACAGGGTCGCGGGAGACCCAGTACTTC. As protein: CASIPTGSRETQYF.

The chain employs TRBV5-1 and TRBJ2-2; D uncertain. This CDR3 region has 14 residues. Deletions cut 4 bases from V and 1 base from J, with 8 bases between. Germline assignment: CDR1 SGHRS and CDR2 YFSETQ. The CDR3 loop reads CASSPSGNTGELFF. Here the CDR3 DNA reads TGCGCCAGCAGCCCCTCCGGGAACACCGGGGAGCTGTTTTTT.

The DNA for the CDR3 is TGTGCCAGCAGCTTAACCGGGAGCCCAGAACATGGCTACACCTTC. Translation: CASSLTGSPEHGYTF. The chain joins TRBV7-9 to TRBJ1-2; D gene unclear. CDR1 is SEHNR and CDR2 is FQNEAQ in the germline V gene (reference sequence). With 2 bases removed from V and 6 bases from J, the gap between germline ends came to 16 bases. The CDR3 runs 15 residues.

CDR3 sequence reads: CASKNQGSTEAFF. For the CDR3, the DNA is TGTGCCAGTAAAAACCAGGGGAGCACTGAAGCTTTCTTT. The rearrangement joins TRBV19 to TRBJ1-1; D may be TRBD1 (6 bases). The V gene lost 7 bases and the J gene lost 4 bases, with 13 bases spanning the gap. Germline loops: CDR1 LNHDA, CDR2 SQIVND (reference sequence). This CDR3 spans 13 amino acids.

The sample holds one count of this clone. The chain links TRBV14 to TRBJ2-2; D gene uncertain. Trimming removed 0 bases from V and 7 bases from J, with 12 bases in between. CDR1 and CDR2 from the germline V gene are SGHDN and FVKESK. This CDR3 has 15 amino acids. The CDR3 reads CASSQEGKSIGELFF. CDR3 coding DNA: TGTGCCAGCAGCCAAGAAGGGAAGAGTATCGGGGAGCTGTTTTTT.

The V call is TRBV18, the J call TRBJ1-5; 10 positions match TRBD1. This CDR3 has 14 amino acids. V lost 3 bases and J lost 4; bases outside the gene matches: 0. Germline CDR1 KGHSH, CDR2 LQKENI. The CDR3 reads CASSPGQGNQPQHF. CDR3 in DNA: TGTGCCAGCTCACCGGGACAGGGGAATCAGCCCCAGCATTTT.

This clone was seen more than once but under ten times. This CDR3 reads CASSPGAGGGDNEQFF. CDR3 in DNA: TGCGCCAGCAGCCCGGGCGCGGGCGGGGGGGACAATGAGCAGTTCTTC. The chain joins TRBV5-1 to TRBJ2-1; 9 bases match TRBD2. V was clipped by 4 bases and J by 5 bases; unmatched bases: 10. CDR3 length: 16 residues. CDR1 is SGHRS and CDR2 is YFSETQ in the germline V gene.

The chain's CDR3 is CASSAVRETQYF. In DNA form, the CDR3 reads TGTGCCAGCAGTGCGGTGAGGGAGACCCAGTACTTC. The chain recombines TRBV6-2 or TRBV6-3 with TRBJ2-5, with D hard to call. The CDR3 totals 12 residues. CDR1 and CDR2 (germline): MNHEY, SVGEGT. V lost 5 bases, J lost 5 bases, and 9 bases lay in between.

This clone came up once. The genes are TRBV27 and TRBJ2-3; no clear D. Trimming cost V 1 base and J 0 bases, with 5 bases left between them. This CDR3 is built from 14 residues. Germline CDR1 and CDR2: MNHEY and SMNVEV (reference sequence). CDR3 sequence reads: CASSLFPSTDTQYF. The CDR3 DNA reads TGTGCCAGCAGTTTATTCCCAAGCACAGATACGCAGTATTTT.

V is TRBV25-1 and J is TRBJ1-1, with 8 positions matching TRBD1. Looked up from germline, CDR1 is MGHDK and CDR2 is SYGVNS. V lost 4 bases and J lost 7; bases outside the gene matches: 8. CDR3 length: 14 amino acids. DNA of the CDR3: TGTGCCAGCAGTGGCCTACAGGGGGGGGGTGAAGCTTTCTTT. Translated: CASSGLQGGGEAFF.

This sequence joins TRBV11-3 and TRBJ2-5; D unclear. Germline V gene sequence: CDR1 SGHNT, CDR2 YENEEA. V gave up 1 base and J gave up 1 base, with 7 bases separating them. The CDR3 is made up of 14 amino acids. CDR3: CASSLAGGQETQYF. The CDR3 DNA reads as TGTGCCAGCAGCTTAGCGGGTGGCCAAGAGACCCAGTACTTC.

This chain links TRBV7-8 with TRBJ1-5, with 9 nucleotides matching TRBD1. Germline V lookup: CDR1 SGHVS, CDR2 FQNEAQ. CDR3 length: 15 amino acids. Trimming took 1 base from V and 7 from J; bases not matched to a gene: 5. Here the CDR3 DNA reads TGTGCCAGCAGCTTAGACAGGGGGCGCGACCAGCCCCAGCATTTT. This encodes CASSLDRGRDQPQHF.